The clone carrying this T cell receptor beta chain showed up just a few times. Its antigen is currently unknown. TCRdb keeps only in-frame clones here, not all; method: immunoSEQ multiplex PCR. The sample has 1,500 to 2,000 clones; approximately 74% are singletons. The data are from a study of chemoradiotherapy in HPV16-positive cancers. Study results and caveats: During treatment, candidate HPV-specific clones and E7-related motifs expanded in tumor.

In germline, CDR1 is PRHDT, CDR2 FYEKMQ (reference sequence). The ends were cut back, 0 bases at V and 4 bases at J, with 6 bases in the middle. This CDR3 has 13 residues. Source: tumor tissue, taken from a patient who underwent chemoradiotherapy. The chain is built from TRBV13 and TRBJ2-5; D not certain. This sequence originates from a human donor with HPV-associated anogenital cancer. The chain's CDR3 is CASSLGRPETQYF. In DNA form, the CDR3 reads TGTGCCAGCAGCTTAGGGCGTCCAGAGACCCAGTACTTC.